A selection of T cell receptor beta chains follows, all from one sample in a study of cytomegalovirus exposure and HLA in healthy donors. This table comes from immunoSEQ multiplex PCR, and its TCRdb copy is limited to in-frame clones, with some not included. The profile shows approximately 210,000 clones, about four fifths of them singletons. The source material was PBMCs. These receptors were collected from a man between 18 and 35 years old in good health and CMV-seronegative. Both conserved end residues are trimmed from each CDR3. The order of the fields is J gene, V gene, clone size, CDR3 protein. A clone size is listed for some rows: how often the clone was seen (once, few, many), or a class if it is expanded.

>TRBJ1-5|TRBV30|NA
AWSTGSNQPQH
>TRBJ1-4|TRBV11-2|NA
ASSFGSTRGNEKLF
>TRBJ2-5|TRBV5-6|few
ASSPWGRAGNQETQY
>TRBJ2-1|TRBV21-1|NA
ASSTSSGGKTSSYNEQF
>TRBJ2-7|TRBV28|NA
ASSSHGEVYEQY
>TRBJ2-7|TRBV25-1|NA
ASSDHSGSSYEQY
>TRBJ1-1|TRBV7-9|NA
ASSLSSGTGGAEAF
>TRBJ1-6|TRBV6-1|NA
ASSEYGNSPLH
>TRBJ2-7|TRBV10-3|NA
AIRGQGSYEQY
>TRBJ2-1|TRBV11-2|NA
ASSLDPGPFEQF
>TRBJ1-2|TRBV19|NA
VSSIEGQTYGYT
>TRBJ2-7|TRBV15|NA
ATSRARTSNSYEQY
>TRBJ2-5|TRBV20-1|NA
RAGQQETQY
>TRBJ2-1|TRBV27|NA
ASSTTSGRNNEQF
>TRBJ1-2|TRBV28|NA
ASSDRNYGYT
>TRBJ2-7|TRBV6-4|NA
ASSRMTGGSYEQY
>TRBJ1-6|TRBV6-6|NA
ASRVRNSPLH
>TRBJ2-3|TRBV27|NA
ASSLSVGETQY
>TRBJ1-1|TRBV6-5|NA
ASISPGNTEAF
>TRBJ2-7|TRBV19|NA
ATSPDGQSEQY
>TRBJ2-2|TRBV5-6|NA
ASSQGTSIGELF
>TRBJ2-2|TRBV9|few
ASSVDEGLTGELF
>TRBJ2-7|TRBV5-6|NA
ASSLGRVYEQY
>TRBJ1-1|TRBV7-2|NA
ASSSRGRTEAF
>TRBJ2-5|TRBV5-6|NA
ASSLGLAGGSEY
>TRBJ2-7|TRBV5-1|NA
ASSLASSGSREQY
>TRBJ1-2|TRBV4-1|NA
ASSQEGQTYGYT
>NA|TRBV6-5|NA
ASSRGGEDEQY
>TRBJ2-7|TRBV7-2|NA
ASSYRLAPVSYEQY
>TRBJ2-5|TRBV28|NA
ASSLLQETQY
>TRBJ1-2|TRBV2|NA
ASRSDHRLGGYT
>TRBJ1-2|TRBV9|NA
ASSVGTAKANYGYT
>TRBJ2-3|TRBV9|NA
ASSVGTSGYTDTQY
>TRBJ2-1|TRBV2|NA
ASSVEGWEQF
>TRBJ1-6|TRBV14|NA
ASSVYRGLGSPLH
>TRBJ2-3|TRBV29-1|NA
SVQGKATDTQY
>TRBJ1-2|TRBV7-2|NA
ASSPSEYYGYT
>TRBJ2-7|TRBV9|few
ASSVGTGNEQY
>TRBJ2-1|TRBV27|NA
ASSYLGGQGHTNEQF
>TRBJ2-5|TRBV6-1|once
ASSEDRGQETQY
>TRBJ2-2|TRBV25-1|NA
ASSPIYTGELF
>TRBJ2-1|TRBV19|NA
ASSIGGREQF
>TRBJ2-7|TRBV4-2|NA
ASSLGGGDHSYEQY
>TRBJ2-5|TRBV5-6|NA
ASSAPSGAKETQY
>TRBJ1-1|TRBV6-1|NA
ASSGQGENTEAF
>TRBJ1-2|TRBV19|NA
ASSIDRGGYT
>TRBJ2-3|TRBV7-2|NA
ASSLVAGGPDTQY
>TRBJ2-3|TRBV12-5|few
ASGPRAGETDTQY
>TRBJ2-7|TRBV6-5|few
ASRRTAGTGGEQY
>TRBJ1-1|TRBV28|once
ASSLRGLNTEAF
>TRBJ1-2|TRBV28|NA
ASSSPLVGRGMGYGYT
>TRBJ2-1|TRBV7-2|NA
ASSLAQGRRAMFEQF
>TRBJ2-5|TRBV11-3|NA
ASSLDSSTQY
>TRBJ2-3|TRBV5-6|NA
ASRGTDGRTDTQY
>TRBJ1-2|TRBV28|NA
ASSLTADGYT